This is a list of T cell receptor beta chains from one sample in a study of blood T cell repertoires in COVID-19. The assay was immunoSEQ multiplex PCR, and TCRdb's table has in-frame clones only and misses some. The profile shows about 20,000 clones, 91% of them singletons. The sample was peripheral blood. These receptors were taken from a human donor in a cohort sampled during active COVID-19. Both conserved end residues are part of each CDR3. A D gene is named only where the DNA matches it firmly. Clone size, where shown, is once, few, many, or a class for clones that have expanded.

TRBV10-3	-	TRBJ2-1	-	TGTGCCATCAGTACGGGACTTGCGAGCTCCTACAATGAGCAGTTCTTC	CAISTGLASSYNEQFF
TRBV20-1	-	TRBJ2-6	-	TGCAGTGCTAGTACTGGGGGCCACTCTGGGGCCAACGTCCTGACTTTC	CSASTGGHSGANVLTF
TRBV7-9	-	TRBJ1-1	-	TGTGCCAGCAGCTTAGGGACGGGGTGGACTGAAGCTTTCTTT	CASSLGTGWTEAFF
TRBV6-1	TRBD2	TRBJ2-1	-	TGTGCCAGCAGTGCAAAAGGACTAGCCGATACCTTCGAGCAGTTCTTC	CASSAKGLADTFEQFF
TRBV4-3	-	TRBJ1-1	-	TGCGCCAGCAGCCAAGATTTACGCGGGACGGGGAGTGAAGCTTTCTTT	CASSQDLRGTGSEAFF
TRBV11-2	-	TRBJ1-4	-	TGTGCCAGCAGCCCGCTGACACAAGTAAATGAAAAACTGTTTTTT	CASSPLTQVNEKLFF
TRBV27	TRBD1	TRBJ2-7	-	TGTGCCAGCAGTCCCGGACAGGGGTACGAGCAGTACTTC	CASSPGQGYEQYF
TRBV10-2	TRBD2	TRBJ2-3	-	TGCGCCAGCAGTGAGGGGACTAGCGCCCTCACAGATACGCAGTATTTT	CASSEGTSALTDTQYF
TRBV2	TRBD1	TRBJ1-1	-	TGTGCCAGCAGACAGGGGAGCTACACTGAAGCTTTCTTT	CASRQGSYTEAFF
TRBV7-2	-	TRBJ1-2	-	TGTGCCAGCAGCTTAAATCAGGGTCTTAGCGGCTACACCTTC	CASSLNQGLSGYTF
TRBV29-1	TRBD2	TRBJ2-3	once	TGCAGCGTTTCTCAGGGAGGGACCACAGATACGCAGTATTTT	CSVSQGGTTDTQYF
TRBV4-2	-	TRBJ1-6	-	TGTGCCAGCAGCCAAGATAAAAATTCACCCCTCCACTTT	CASSQDKNSPLHF
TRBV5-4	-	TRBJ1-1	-	TGTGCCAGCAGCCTGCAGGGTCACACTGAAGCTTTCTTT	CASSLQGHTEAFF
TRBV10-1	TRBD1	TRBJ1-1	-	TGCGCCATTCAAATACAGGGGGCGCAGTACACTGAAGCTTTCTTT	CAIQIQGAQYTEAFF
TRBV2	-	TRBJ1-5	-	TGTGCCAGCAGTTGGGGAGACTATAGCAATCAGCCCCAGCATTTT	CASSWGDYSNQPQHF
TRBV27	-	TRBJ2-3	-	TGTGCCAGCAGCGCCGGCGGACAGTCCCAGATACCGCAGTATTTT	CASSAGGQSQIPQYF
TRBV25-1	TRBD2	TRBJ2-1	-	TGTGCCAGCAGTGACGTCCGGGGGGGCCCACACAATGAGCAGTTCTTC	CASSDVRGGPHNEQFF
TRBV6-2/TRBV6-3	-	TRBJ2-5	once	TGTGCCAGCAGTGGCCGACAGAGGGAGACCCAGTACTTC	CASSGRQRETQYF
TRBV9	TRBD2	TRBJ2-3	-	TGTGCCAGCAGCGTAGGTAGCGGGGTGAGCACAGATACGCAGTATTTT	CASSVGSGVSTDTQYF
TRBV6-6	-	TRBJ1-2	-	TGTGCCAGCAGACCGACCGAAAGGGGCTATGGCTACACCTTC	CASRPTERGYGYTF
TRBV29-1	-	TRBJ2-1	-	TGCAGCGTTGTCGCAGGGGCGTCCTACAATGAGCAGTTCTTC	CSVVAGASYNEQFF
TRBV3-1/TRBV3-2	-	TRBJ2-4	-	TGTGCCAGCAGCCAAGGGCGGTGGGGCTGGAACATTCAGTACTTC	CASSQGRWGWNIQYF
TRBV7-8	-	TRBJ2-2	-	TGTGCCAGCAGCCGGCAGGGTGGGACTTCGAACACCGGGGAGCTGTTTTTT	CASSRQGGTSNTGELFF
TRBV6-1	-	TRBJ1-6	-	TGTGCCAGCAGTGAACCGGGACAATATCGCCTCCACTTT	CASSEPGQYRLHF
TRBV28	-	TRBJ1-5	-	TGTGCCAGCAGTCTTAACGCGGCTCCTAATCAGCCCCAGCATTTT	CASSLNAAPNQPQHF
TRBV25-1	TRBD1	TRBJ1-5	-	TGTGCCAGCAGTGAACAGGGGGTGGTTCAGCCCCAGCATTTT	CASSEQGVVQPQHF
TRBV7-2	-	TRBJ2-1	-	TGTGCCAGCAGCTTAGCTCCAAACTCCTACAATGAGCAGTTCTTC	CASSLAPNSYNEQFF
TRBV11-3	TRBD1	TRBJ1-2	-	TGTGCCAGCAGCTTAACAGGGGGCGTCTATGGCTACACCTTC	CASSLTGGVYGYTF
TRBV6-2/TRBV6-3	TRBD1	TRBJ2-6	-	TGTGCCAGCAGTGGGACAGGGACTGGGGCCAACGTCCTGACTTTC	CASSGTGTGANVLTF
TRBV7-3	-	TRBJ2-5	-	TGTGCCAGCAGCCGTCTGGAGAGGGAGACCCAGTACTTC	CASSRLERETQYF
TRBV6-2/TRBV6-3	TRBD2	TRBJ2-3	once	TGTGCCAGCAGTCTTACTAGCGGGGGAACAGATACGCAGTATTTT	CASSLTSGGTDTQYF
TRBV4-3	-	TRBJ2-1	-	TGCGCCAGCAGCCAAGAGGGGAGCCACAATGAGCAGTTCTTC	CASSQEGSHNEQFF
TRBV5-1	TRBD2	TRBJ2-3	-	TGCGCCAGCAGCTTGGCCCTAGCGGCCGGTGCAGATACGCAGTATTTT	CASSLALAAGADTQYF
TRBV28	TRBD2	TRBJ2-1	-	TGTGCCAGCAGTTCTAGCGGGGGCCGGTACAATGAGCAGTTCTTC	CASSSSGGRYNEQFF
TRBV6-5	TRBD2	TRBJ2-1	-	TGTGCCAGCAGTCCTTCTAGCGGTGGGTACAATGAGCAGTTCTTC	CASSPSSGGYNEQFF
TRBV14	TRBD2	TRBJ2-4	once	TGTGCCAGCAGCCAAGAAGCTAGCGGGAGTTACATTCAGTACTTC	CASSQEASGSYIQYF
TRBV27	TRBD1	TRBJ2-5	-	TGTGCCAGCAGAAGACTCGACAGGGGGATCCAAGAGACCCAGTACTTC	CASRRLDRGIQETQYF
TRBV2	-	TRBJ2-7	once	TGTGCCAGCAGTGAATGGGGGGGGCCTCGCCACGAGCAGTACTTC	CASSEWGGPRHEQYF
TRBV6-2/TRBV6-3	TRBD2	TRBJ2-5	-	TGTGCCAGCAGTTTGGGGCCCGCGGGGGGGCAGGAGACCCAGTACTTC	CASSLGPAGGQETQYF
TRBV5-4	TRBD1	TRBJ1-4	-	TGTGCCAGCAGCTTGCAGGGGGGAATGTCCTTGAAAAAACTGTTTTTT	CASSLQGGMSLKKLFF
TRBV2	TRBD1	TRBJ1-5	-	TGTGCCAGCAGAAGACAGGGGATCGGCAATCAGCCCCAGCATTTT	CASRRQGIGNQPQHF
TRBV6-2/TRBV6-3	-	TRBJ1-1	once	TGTGCCAGCAGTTACGCCAGTAACACTGAAGCTTTCTTT	CASSYASNTEAFF
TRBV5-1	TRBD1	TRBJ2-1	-	TGCGCCAGCAGCTTGGGTTCAACCGGGACAGGGTACAATGAGCAGTTCTTC	CASSLGSTGTGYNEQFF
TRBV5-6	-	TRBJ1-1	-	TGTGCCAGCAGCTTGGACCTAGGAAACACTGAAGCTTTCTTT	CASSLDLGNTEAFF
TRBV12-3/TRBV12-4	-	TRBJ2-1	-	TGTGCCAGCAGTCTCGGGTACGAGCAGTTCTTC	CASSLGYEQFF
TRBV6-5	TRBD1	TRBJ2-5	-	TGTGCCAGCAGCCTGGGGGGACAGGGGAGGGAGACCCAGTACTTC	CASSLGGQGRETQYF
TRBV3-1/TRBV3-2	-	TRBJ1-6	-	TGTGCCAGCAGCCAAGGGGGCGGCAATTCACCCCTCCACTTT	CASSQGGGNSPLHF
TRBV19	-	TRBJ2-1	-	TGTGCCAGTAGTATAGCGGAGTTCGCACACAATGAGCAGTTCTTC	CASSIAEFAHNEQFF
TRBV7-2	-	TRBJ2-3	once	TGTGCCAGCAGCTTAGCGGTCCCCAGGCGCACAGATACGCAGTATTTT	CASSLAVPRRTDTQYF
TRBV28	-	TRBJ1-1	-	TGTGCCAGCAGTTCCACACCGAACACTGAAGCTTTCTTT	CASSSTPNTEAFF
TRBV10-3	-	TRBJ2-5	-	TGTGCCATCGGGGGGATGGGGGAGACCCAGTACTTC	CAIGGMGETQYF
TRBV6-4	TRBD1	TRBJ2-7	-	TGTGCCAGCAGCGACAGGGGTCTGTACTTC	CASSDRGLYF
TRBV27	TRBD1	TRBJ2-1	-	TGTGCCAGCGCAGGGGGCGCGGGCAATGAGCAGTTCTTC	CASAGGAGNEQFF
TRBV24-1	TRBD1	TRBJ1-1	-	TGTGCCACCAGTGATTCAGGGGGCGCGACCACTGAAGCTTTCTTT	CATSDSGGATTEAFF